At least ten counts were recorded for the clone carrying this TCR beta chain. The sample belongs to a study of T cells after yellow fever vaccination. CDR1 and CDR2 from the germline V gene are DFQATT and SNEGSKA (reference sequence). Trimming cost V 1 base and J 7 bases; bases outside gene matches: 10. The CDR3 is 15 residues long. TCRdb ran MiXCR on the 5' RACE reads and lists one entry per CDR3 protein. The data contain roughly 120,000 distinct CDR3 sequences, about 7.4% of them seen just once; the ten biggest clones take up around 2.7%. The sequencing used CD4+ T cells sorted from PBMCs, collected 10 days after the first yellow fever vaccination. The clonotype comes from a man between 18 and 35 years old who received the YFV17D yellow fever vaccine. The chain recombines TRBV20-1 with TRBJ1-2; TRBD1 matches 9 bases. The CDR3 region is CSARGGGQGLGGYTF. The CDR3 region has the DNA TGCAGTGCTAGAGGGGGGGGACAGGGTTTGGGTGGCTACACCTTC.